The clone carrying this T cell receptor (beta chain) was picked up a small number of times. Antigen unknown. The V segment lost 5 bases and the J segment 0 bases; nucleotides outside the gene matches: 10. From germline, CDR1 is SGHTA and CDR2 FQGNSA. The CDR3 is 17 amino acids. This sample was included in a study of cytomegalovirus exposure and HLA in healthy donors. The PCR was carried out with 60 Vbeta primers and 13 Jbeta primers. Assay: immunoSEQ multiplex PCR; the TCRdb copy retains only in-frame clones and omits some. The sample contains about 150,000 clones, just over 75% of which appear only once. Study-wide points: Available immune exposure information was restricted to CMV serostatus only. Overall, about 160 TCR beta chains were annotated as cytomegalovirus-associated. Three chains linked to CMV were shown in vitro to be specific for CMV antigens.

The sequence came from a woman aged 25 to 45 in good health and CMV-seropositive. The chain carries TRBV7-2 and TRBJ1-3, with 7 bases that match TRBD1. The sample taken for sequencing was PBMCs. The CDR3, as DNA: TGTGCCAGCAGCGACAGGGTACGGACCTCCTCTGGAAACACCATATATTTT. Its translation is CASSDRVRTSSGNTIYF.